Presented here are 7 T cell receptor beta chains from one specimen sequenced in a study of OX40 agonist ivuxolimab in advanced cancers. Libraries were prepared by immunoSEQ multiplex PCR; TCRdb keeps only in-frame clonotypes and omits some of them. The table shows 50,000 to 70,000 clones, with approximately 89% occurring only once. The sample in question was CD4+ or CD8+ T cells sorted from blood, obtained in a trial of the OX40 agonist ivuxolimab. These TCRs come from an adult with an advanced solid tumor such as melanoma, head and neck, liver or kidney cancer.

The rearrangement joins TRBV18 to TRBJ2-5; 11 bases match TRBD1. Per the germline V gene, CDR1 is KGHSH and CDR2 is LQKENI. The CDR3 spans 16 residues. Unmatched junction bases numbered 7, after V lost 3 bases and J lost 4 bases. The CDR3 is CASSPLGTGGAETQYF. The CDR3 DNA follows: TGTGCCAGCTCACCCTTAGGGACAGGGGGAGCAGAGACCCAGTACTTC.

This chain connects TRBV30 to TRBJ2-1; TRBD1 or TRBD2 may be the D gene (5 bases each). The V gene's germline CDR1 is GTSNPN and CDR2 SVGIG (reference sequence). V was cut by 0 bases and J by 0 bases, with 9 bases left in between. CDR3 length equals 15 residues. The CDR3: CAWSVSGTSYNEQFF. For the CDR3, the DNA is TGTGCCTGGAGTGTAAGTGGGACCTCCTACAATGAGCAGTTCTTC. Supplemented by reference TRBV30 and TRBJ2-1, the full variable domain reads SQTIHQWPATLVQPVGSPLSLECTVEGTSNPNLYWYRQAAGRGLQLLFYSVGIGQISSEVPQNLSASRPQDRQFILSSKKLLLSDSGFYLCAWSVSGTSYNEQFFGPGTRLTVL.

The chain joins TRBV28 to TRBJ2-7, with TRBD1 identical over 10 bases. The CDR3 extends over 15 amino acids. J was trimmed by 2 bases and V by 1 base; bases with no gene match: 2. Germline V gene data show CDR1 as MDHEN and CDR2 as SYDVKM. CDR3: CASSLSGQGAYEQYF. In nucleotides, the CDR3 is TGTGCCAGCAGTTTATCAGGACAGGGGGCCTACGAGCAGTACTTC.

V usage is TRBV19 and J usage is TRBJ1-4, with 7 bases aligning to TRBD1. CDR1 and CDR2 from the germline V gene are LNHDA and SQIVND (reference sequence). This CDR3 contains 16 residues. The V gene end was trimmed by 5 bases and the J gene end by 4 bases; junction bases not matched to a gene: 10. The CDR3 sequence: CASSPGQTPGNEKLFF. CDR3 DNA sequence: TGTGCCAGTAGTCCGGGACAGACGCCGGGTAATGAAAAACTGTTTTTT. Variable domain in full (rest from reference TRBV19 and TRBJ1-4): DGGITQSPKYLFRKEGQNVTLSCEQNLNHDAMYWYRQDPGQGLRLIYYSQIVNDFQKGDIAEGYSVSREKKESFPLTVTSAQKNPTAFYLCASSPGQTPGNEKLFFGSGTQLSVL.

This clone showed up just once. V usage is TRBV5-4 and J usage is TRBJ2-2; 8 nucleotides align to TRBD1. The CDR3 extends over 15 amino acids. The V and J ends lost 4 bases and 3 bases, in that order; junction bases with no gene match: 5. Looked up from germline, CDR1 is SGHNT and CDR2 is YYREEE (reference sequence). The CDR3 DNA sequence: TGTGCCAGCAGCCGACAGGGGACCTACACCGGGGAGCTGTTTTTT. This sequence encodes CASSRQGTYTGELFF.

The chain combines TRBV5-6 with TRBJ1-1; D possibly corresponds to TRBD1 (5 bases). Trimming left V 5 bases short and J 1 base short, with 9 bases between. This CDR3 comprises 13 residues. Germline values: CDR1 SGHDT, CDR2 YYEEEE. DNA of the CDR3: TGTGCCAGCAGATCGACAGCGAACACTGAAGCTTTCTTT. Translated, it gives CASRSTANTEAFF.

The chain combines TRBV14 with TRBJ1-5, with 7 bases that match TRBD1. V lost 6 bases to trimming and J lost 10 bases; unmatched junction nucleotides: 9. The CDR3 sequence is 13 residues long. CDR1 SGHDN and CDR2 FVKESK come from the germline V gene. The DNA of the CDR3 is TGTGCCAGCAGTCGTACCCGGGACAGTCCCCAGCATTTT. This gives the protein CASSRTRDSPQHF.